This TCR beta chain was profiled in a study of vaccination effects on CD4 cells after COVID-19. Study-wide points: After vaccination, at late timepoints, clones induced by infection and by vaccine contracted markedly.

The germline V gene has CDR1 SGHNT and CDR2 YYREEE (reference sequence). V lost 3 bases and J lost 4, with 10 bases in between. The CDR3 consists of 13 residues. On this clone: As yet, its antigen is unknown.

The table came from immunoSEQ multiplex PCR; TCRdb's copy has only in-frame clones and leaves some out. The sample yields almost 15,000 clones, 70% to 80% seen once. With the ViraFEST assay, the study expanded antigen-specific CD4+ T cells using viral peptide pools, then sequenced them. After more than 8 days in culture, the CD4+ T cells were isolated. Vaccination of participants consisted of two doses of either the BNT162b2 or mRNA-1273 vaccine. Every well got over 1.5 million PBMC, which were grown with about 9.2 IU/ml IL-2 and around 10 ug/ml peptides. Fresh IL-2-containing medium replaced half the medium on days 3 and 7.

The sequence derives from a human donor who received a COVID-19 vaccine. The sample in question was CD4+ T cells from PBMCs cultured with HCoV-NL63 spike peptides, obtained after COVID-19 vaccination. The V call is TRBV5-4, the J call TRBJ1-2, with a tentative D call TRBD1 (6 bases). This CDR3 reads CASSSLDSYGYTF. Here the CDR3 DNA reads TGTGCCAGCAGCTCGCTGGACAGCTATGGCTACACCTTC.